This T cell receptor beta chain was recorded in a study of T cell responses to AZD1222 COVID-19 vaccine. Notes on the study in general: Just a handful of people given AZD1222 tested seropositive at baseline. Sampling captured repertoires only after the peak T cell response. Spike-specific TCR breadth and depth were elevated following two AZD1222 doses.

Regarding this clone: The antigen is not known.

In germline, CDR1 is SGHRS, CDR2 YFSETQ. The V gene lost 4 bases and the J gene lost 6 bases, with 15 bases spanning the gap. The CDR3 runs 14 residues. The data were produced by immunoSEQ multiplex PCR, yet TCRdb's version contains in-frame clones alone and is incomplete. The sample lists roughly 180,000 clones, about 87% seen once, with about 3% in the top ten. The sequencing used peripheral blood, collected on day 0 of MenACWY control vaccination. This clonotype was obtained from an adult in good health. The chain carries TRBV5-1 and TRBJ2-3, with D perhaps being TRBD1 or TRBD2 (5 bases each). CDR3 sequence reads: CASSPGTDVDTQYF. The CDR3 coding sequence is TGCGCCAGCAGCCCTGGGACCGACGTGGATACGCAGTATTTT.